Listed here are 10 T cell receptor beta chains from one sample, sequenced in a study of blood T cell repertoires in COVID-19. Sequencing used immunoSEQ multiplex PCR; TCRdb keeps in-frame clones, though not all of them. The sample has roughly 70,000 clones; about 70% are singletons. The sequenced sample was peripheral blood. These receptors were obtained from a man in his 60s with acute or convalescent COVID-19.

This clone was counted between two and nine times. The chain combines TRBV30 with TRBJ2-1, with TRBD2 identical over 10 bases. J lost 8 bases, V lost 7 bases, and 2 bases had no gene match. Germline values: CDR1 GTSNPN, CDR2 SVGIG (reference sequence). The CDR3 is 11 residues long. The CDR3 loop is CASSGSYEQFF. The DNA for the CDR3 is TGTGCCTCTAGCGGGAGCTATGAGCAGTTCTTC.

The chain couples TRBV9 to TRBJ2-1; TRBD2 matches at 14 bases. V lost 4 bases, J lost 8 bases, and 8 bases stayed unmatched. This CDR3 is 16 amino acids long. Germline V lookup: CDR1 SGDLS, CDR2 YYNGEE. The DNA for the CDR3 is TGTGCCAGCAGCCACGGGACTAGCGGGGGCGGCGATGAGCAGTTCTTC. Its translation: CASSHGTSGGGDEQFF. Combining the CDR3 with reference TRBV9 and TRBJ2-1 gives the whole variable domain DSGVTQTPKHLITATGQRVTLRCSPRSGDLSVYWYQQSLDQGLQFLIQYYNGEERAKGNILERFSAQQFPDLHSELNLSSLELGDSALYFCASSHGTSGGGDEQFFGPGTRLTVL.

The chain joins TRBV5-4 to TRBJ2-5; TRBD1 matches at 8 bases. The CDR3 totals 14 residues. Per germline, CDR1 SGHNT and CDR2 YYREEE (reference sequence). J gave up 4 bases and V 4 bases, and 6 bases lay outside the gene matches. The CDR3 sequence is CASSSQGTGETQYF. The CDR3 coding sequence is TGTGCCAGCAGCAGTCAGGGGACAGGAGAGACCCAGTACTTC.

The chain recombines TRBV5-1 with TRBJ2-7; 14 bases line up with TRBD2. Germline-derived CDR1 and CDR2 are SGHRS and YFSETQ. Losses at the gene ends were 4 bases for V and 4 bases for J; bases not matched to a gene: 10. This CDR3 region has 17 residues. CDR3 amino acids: CASSIGLAGGEAYEQYF. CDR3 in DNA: TGCGCCAGCAGCATCGGACTAGCGGGAGGAGAAGCATACGAGCAGTACTTC. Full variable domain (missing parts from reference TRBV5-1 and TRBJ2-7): KAGVTQTPRYLIKTRGQQVTLSCSPISGHRSVSWYQQTPGQGLQFLFEYFSETQRNKGNFPGRFSGRQFSNSRSEMNVSTLELGDSALYLCASSIGLAGGEAYEQYFGPGTRLTVT.

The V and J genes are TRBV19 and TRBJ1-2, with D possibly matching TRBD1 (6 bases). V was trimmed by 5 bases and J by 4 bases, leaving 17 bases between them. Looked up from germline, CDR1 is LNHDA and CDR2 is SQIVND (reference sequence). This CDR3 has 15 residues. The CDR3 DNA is TGTGCCAGTAGTCCGAGACAGGATTATTTCTATGGCTACACCTTC. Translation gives CASSPRQDYFYGYTF.

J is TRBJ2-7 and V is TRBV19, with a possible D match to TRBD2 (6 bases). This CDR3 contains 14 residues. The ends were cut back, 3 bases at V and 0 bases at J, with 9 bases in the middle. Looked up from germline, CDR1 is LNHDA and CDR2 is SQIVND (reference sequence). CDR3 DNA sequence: TGTGCCAGTAGTATCGGGAGCGCCTCCTACGAGCAGTACTTC. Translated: CASSIGSASYEQYF. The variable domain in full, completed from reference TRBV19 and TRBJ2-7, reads DGGITQSPKYLFRKEGQNVTLSCEQNLNHDAMYWYRQDPGQGLRLIYYSQIVNDFQKGDIAEGYSVSREKKESFPLTVTSAQKNPTAFYLCASSIGSASYEQYFGPGTRLTVT.

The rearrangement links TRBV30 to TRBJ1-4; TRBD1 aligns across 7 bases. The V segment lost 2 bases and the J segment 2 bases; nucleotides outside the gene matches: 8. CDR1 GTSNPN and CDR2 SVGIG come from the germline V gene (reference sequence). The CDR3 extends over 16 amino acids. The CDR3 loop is CAWSSPRDSTNEKLFF. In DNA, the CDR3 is TGTGCCTGGAGTTCCCCGAGGGACAGCACTAATGAAAAACTGTTTTTT.

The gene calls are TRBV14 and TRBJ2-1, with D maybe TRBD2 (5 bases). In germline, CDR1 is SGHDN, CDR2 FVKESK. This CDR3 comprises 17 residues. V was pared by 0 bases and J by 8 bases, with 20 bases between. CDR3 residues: CASSQDLNASPRDEQFF. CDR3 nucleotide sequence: TGTGCCAGCAGCCAAGATCTAAACGCTAGCCCTAGGGATGAGCAGTTCTTC.

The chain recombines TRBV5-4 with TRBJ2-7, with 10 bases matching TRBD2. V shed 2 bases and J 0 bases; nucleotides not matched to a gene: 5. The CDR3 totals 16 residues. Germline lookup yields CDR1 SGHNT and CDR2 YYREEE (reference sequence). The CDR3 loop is CASSFFASGSSYEQYF. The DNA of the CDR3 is TGTGCCAGCAGCTTTTTTGCTAGCGGGAGCTCCTACGAGCAGTACTTC.

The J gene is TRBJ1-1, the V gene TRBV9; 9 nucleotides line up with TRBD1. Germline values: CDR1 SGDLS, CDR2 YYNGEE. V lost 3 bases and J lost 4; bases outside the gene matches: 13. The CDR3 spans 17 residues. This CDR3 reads CASSDGTLGQGGTEAFF. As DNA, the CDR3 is TGTGCCAGCAGCGATGGAACTCTGGGACAGGGTGGCACTGAAGCTTTCTTT.